This TCR beta chain derives from a study of beta chain features in type 1 diabetes. The study's findings and limits: Among patients with Type 1 diabetes, TCRB CDR3s were moderately but significantly shorter in every one of the four CD4+ subsets.

The study reverse transcribed the entire isolated RNA, so it sequenced expressed TCRB transcripts. Sequencing used immunoSEQ multiplex PCR; TCRdb keeps in-frame clones, though not all of them. The sample has a few hundred thousand clones; just over 20% are singletons. Every donor provided one heparinised blood draw, which averaged around 120 mL. Central memory, naive, regulatory and stem cell-like memory CD4+ cells were sorted by CD45RO/CCR7/CD25/CD127/CD95/CD27. Worth noting for this clone: The antigen is undetermined.

Sequencing was performed on naive CD4+ T cells from blood. This sequence was found in a woman aged 40 to 49 with type 1 diabetes.

This CDR3 is CASSPRQGRYEQYF. In DNA form, the CDR3 reads TGTGCCAGTAGTCCACGACAGGGGCGCTACGAGCAGTACTTC. The gene calls are TRBV19 and TRBJ2-7; 8 positions agree with TRBD1. V lost 5 bases and J lost 3; bases outside the gene matches: 6. CDR1 is LNHDA and CDR2 is SQIVND in the germline V gene (reference sequence). The CDR3 runs to 14 residues.